Following are 23 T cell receptor beta chains from one sample sequenced in a study of Ad26.COV2.S vaccination and SARS-CoV-2 variants. The data were produced by immunoSEQ multiplex PCR, yet TCRdb's version contains in-frame clones alone and is incomplete. The sample includes over 250,000 clones, 80% to 90% of them seen just once. Treatment: some 19 received Ad26.COV2.S at low or high dose, single or two shots; roughly five received placebo; per-sample allocation not given. Collection of the samples took place on day 63 after the first injection of vaccine or placebo. The sequencing here drew on peripheral blood, taken in a trial of Ad26.COV2.S vaccine versus placebo. These receptors all stem from a person between 18 and 65 years old who received the Ad26.COV2.S COVID-19 vaccine or a placebo.

V usage is TRBV7-2 and J usage is TRBJ1-6; tentatively, D is TRBD1 (6 bases). This CDR3 is built from 15 residues. CDR1 and CDR2 from the germline V gene are SGHTA and FQGNSA. V was cut by 5 bases and J by 3 bases, with 11 bases left in between. The CDR3 DNA reads as TGTGCCAGCAGCCCCAGGACAGTCTATAATTCACCCCTCCACTTT. Translated: CASSPRTVYNSPLHF.

This clone was observed a handful of times. The chain is built from TRBV9 and TRBJ2-3, with D unresolved. V was clipped by 4 bases and J by 0 bases, with 15 bases between them. The CDR3 is 16 residues long. Germline V gives CDR1 SGDLS, CDR2 YYNGEE. The chain's CDR3 is CASSPARSSSTDTQYF. CDR3 in DNA: TGTGCCAGCAGCCCTGCCCGGTCCTCTAGCACAGATACGCAGTATTTT.

This chain uses TRBV30 with TRBJ1-1; TRBD1 matches 8 bases. The germline CDR1 and CDR2 sequences are GTSNPN and SVGIG (reference sequence). The CDR3 runs to 13 residues. V lost 4 bases to trimming and J lost 4 bases; unmatched junction nucleotides: 5. CDR3 residues: CAWNPQGGTEAFF. The CDR3 region has the DNA TGTGCCTGGAACCCACAGGGGGGCACTGAAGCTTTCTTT.

The V gene is TRBV7-3, the J gene TRBJ2-5; D is ambiguous. Germline lookup yields CDR1 SGHTA and CDR2 FQGTGA. The CDR3 spans 13 residues. Trimming removed 1 base from V and 3 bases from J, with 6 bases in between. This CDR3 reads CASSLRNEETQYF. CDR3 in DNA: TGTGCCAGCAGCTTAAGAAATGAAGAGACCCAGTACTTC.

The chain has TRBV7-2 and TRBJ2-3; 8 bases line up with TRBD2. This CDR3 has 16 residues. The V and J ends lost 4 bases and 8 bases, in that order; junction bases with no gene match: 14. Per germline, CDR1 SGHTA and CDR2 FQGNSA. CDR3 residues: CASSSTGGGGQGTQYF. The CDR3 nucleotides are TGTGCCAGCAGCTCAACGGGCGGCGGGGGGCAGGGTACGCAGTATTTT.

The chain joins TRBV5-4 to TRBJ2-5; D unresolved. The V and J ends lost 2 bases and 5 bases respectively, with 7 bases between them. Looked up from germline, CDR1 is SGHNT and CDR2 is YYREEE (reference sequence). The length of the CDR3 is 12 residues. This chain's CDR3 is CASSFQEETQYF. The CDR3 DNA follows: TGTGCCAGCAGCTTCCAGGAGGAGACCCAGTACTTC.

The genes are TRBV3-1 (or the pseudogene TRBV3-2) and TRBJ1-5; 10 bases line up with TRBD1. Germline trimming cut 5 bases from V and 6 bases from J; bases unmatched to any gene: 10. Germline lookup yields CDR1 LGHDT and CDR2 YNNKEL (reference sequence). The CDR3 consists of 16 residues. The CDR3 spells CASSDSTGGRVQPQHF. Here the CDR3 DNA reads TGTGCCAGCAGCGATTCGACAGGGGGCAGGGTTCAGCCCCAGCATTTT.

The chain employs TRBV28 and TRBJ2-1; 8 bases align to TRBD2. V lost 8 bases and J lost 2; bases outside the gene matches: 2. CDR3 length equals 13 residues. CDR1 and CDR2 from the germline V gene are MDHEN and SYDVKM. CDR3 sequence reads: CASRGGPYNEQFF. The CDR3 coding sequence is TGTGCCAGCCGGGGGGGGCCCTACAATGAGCAGTTCTTC.

The V and J genes are TRBV6-1 and TRBJ2-1, with 11 bases lining up with TRBD2. Per germline, CDR1 MNHNS and CDR2 SASEGT. Trimming at V came to 4 bases and at J to 7 bases, leaving 9 bases not matched to a gene. The CDR3 sequence is 16 residues long. CDR3 in amino acids: CASSGTLAGVGNEQFF. In DNA form, the CDR3 reads TGTGCCAGCAGTGGAACACTAGCGGGAGTAGGGAATGAGCAGTTCTTC.

The chain carries TRBV27 and TRBJ2-7; D remains ambiguous. The CDR3 length is 14 residues. The V end lost 7 bases, the J end lost 0 bases, and 13 bases lay between the germline ends. Germline-derived CDR1 and CDR2 are MNHEY and SMNVEV (reference sequence). CDR3 region: CASIPSRNSYEQYF. In DNA form, the CDR3 reads TGTGCCAGCATTCCCAGCAGGAACTCCTACGAGCAGTACTTC.

A few counts support this clone. This chain joins TRBV6-5 and TRBJ2-1, with 9 bases that match TRBD2. The CDR3 covers 15 residues. Germline loops: CDR1 MNHEY, CDR2 SVGAGI. The V gene end was trimmed by 2 bases and the J gene end by 7 bases; junction bases not matched to a gene: 6. For the CDR3, the DNA is TGTGCCAGCAGTTACCCCAGCGGGAGGCGGAATGAGCAGTTCTTC. Its protein product is CASSYPSGRRNEQFF.

This chain connects TRBV6-2 or TRBV6-3 to TRBJ2-1; either TRBD1 or TRBD2 may fit D (5 bases each). CDR3 length: 14 residues. V lost 4 bases and J 6 bases, leaving 13 bases between the germline ends. Germline CDR1 and CDR2: MNHEY and SVGEGT. For the CDR3, the DNA is TGTGCCAGCAGTTCGGGACCGCCGGTCAATGAGCAGTTCTTC. This gives the protein CASSSGPPVNEQFF.

CDR3 in amino acids: CAWSGQAMAEAFF. For the CDR3, the DNA is TGTGCCTGGAGTGGACAGGCGATGGCTGAAGCTTTCTTT. The chain employs TRBV30 and TRBJ1-1; tentatively, D is TRBD1 (6 bases). The CDR3 length is 13 residues. V lost 1 base, J lost 6 bases, and 12 bases lay in between. CDR1 GTSNPN and CDR2 SVGIG come from the germline V gene (reference sequence).

This clone has just one count. The chain couples TRBV5-4 to TRBJ1-6, with 7 bases identical to TRBD1. The junction had 6 bases not matched to a gene; V was cut back by 0 bases and J by 9 bases. The CDR3 totals 15 residues. CDR1 is SGHNT, CDR2 YYREEE, per germline (reference sequence). CDR3 DNA: TGTGCCAGCAGCTTGGCGAAGGGGGCGAGTTCACCCCTCCACTTT. Amino acids: CASSLAKGASSPLHF.

The J gene is TRBJ1-6, the V gene TRBV2; D might be TRBD1 (6 bases). CDR3 length: 16 residues. Looked up from germline, CDR1 is SNHLY and CDR2 is FYNNEI. The V end was cut by 7 bases, the J end by 4 bases, with 17 bases between. The CDR3: CASNPQGVEYNSPLHF. In nucleotides, the CDR3 is TGTGCCAGCAATCCACAGGGAGTAGAGTATAATTCACCCCTCCACTTT.

The V and J genes are TRBV3-1 (or the pseudogene TRBV3-2) and TRBJ1-4; no clear D. Trimming removed 8 bases from V and 7 bases from J, with 8 bases in between. From germline, CDR1 is LGHDT and CDR2 YNNKEL (reference sequence). The length of the CDR3 is 11 residues. The CDR3 DNA is TGTGCCAGCCGCACCAGTGAAAAACTGTTTTTT. Amino acid sequence: CASRTSEKLFF.

The V and J genes are TRBV5-1 and TRBJ2-6, with 11 bases that match TRBD2. The germline CDR1 and CDR2 sequences are SGHRS and YFSETQ. The CDR3 has 21 amino acids. V gave up 4 bases and J gave up 2 bases; unmatched junction bases: 17. This CDR3 reads CASSRERVLAGGVTGANVLTF. In DNA form, the CDR3 reads TGCGCCAGCAGCAGGGAACGGGTCCTAGCGGGGGGCGTCACTGGGGCCAACGTCCTGACTTTC.

There are a few counts of this clone. Within the sample, other DNA sequences also encode this same CDR3. The chain joins TRBV4-3 to TRBJ2-7; 7 nucleotides line up with TRBD2. With V trimmed by 0 bases and J by 3 bases, 2 bases remained unmatched. The CDR3 contains 14 residues. Germline CDR1 LGHNA, CDR2 YSLEER. CDR3 nucleotides: TGCGCCAGCAGCCAAGACCGCGGGGGCTACGAGCAGTACTTC. Translating gives CASSQDRGGYEQYF.

This clone was counted a single time. V usage is TRBV27 and J usage is TRBJ1-6; D is possibly TRBD1 (6 bases). Germline V gives CDR1 MNHEY, CDR2 SMNVEV (reference sequence). The CDR3 contains 16 residues. With 5 bases removed from V and 5 bases from J, the gap between germline ends came to 16 bases. The CDR3 region is CASSPRGAQNNSPLHF. The CDR3 nucleotides read TGTGCCAGCAGTCCTCGGGGGGCGCAGAATAATTCACCCCTCCACTTT.

The CDR3 loop reads CASRPDRVHGYTF. CDR3 coding DNA: TGTGCCAGCAGGCCGGACAGGGTCCATGGCTACACCTTC. This sequence joins TRBV28 and TRBJ1-2, with TRBD1 identical over 8 bases. Germline V gives CDR1 MDHEN, CDR2 SYDVKM. This CDR3 spans 13 amino acids. V gave up 6 bases and J gave up 6 bases; unmatched junction bases: 6.

CDR3 in DNA: TGTGCCTGGTCAGAGGGGAACAATCAGCCCCAGCATTTT. Its protein is CAWSEGNNQPQHF. The chain links TRBV30 to TRBJ1-5; D perhaps matches TRBD1 (5 bases). V was shortened by 5 bases and J by 3 bases, with 11 bases between the two germline ends. There are 13 residues in the CDR3. Germline V gene data show CDR1 as GTSNPN and CDR2 as SVGIG (reference sequence).

The chain uses TRBV14 and TRBJ2-7; the D gene is possibly TRBD1 (6 bases). Germline V CDR1 and CDR2: SGHDN, FVKESK. The germline V and J ends were trimmed by 0 bases and 9 bases, with 15 bases remaining between them. There are 14 residues in the CDR3. The CDR3 DNA follows: TGTGCCAGCAGCCAAGATAGTTGGACAGCAGGGCAGTACTTC. Translation gives CASSQDSWTAGQYF.

The chain recombines TRBV10-1 with TRBJ2-3, with a possible D match to TRBD1 (6 bases). Trimming took 8 bases from V and 1 from J, leaving 7 bases between them. The CDR3 runs to 12 residues. CDR1 is WNHNN and CDR2 is SYGVQD in the germline V gene (reference sequence). The DNA for the CDR3 is TGCGCCAGCGCAGGGGGCACAGATACGCAGTATTTT. Encoded protein: CASAGGTDTQYF.